This record concerns one T cell receptor (beta chain) sequence. Relative to the germline gene, one junction end is altered; a read error may explain this. This CDR3 is built from 12 residues. These data belong to a study of blood T cell repertoires in COVID-19. Across the whole study: Acute and convalescent COVID-19 specimens originated in the United States, Italy and Spain. From T cells, B-cell-depleted T cells, or PBMCs came the material, which was cDNA or gDNA.

How the authors handled the data: For nucleated cells, counts were estimated from reference gene primer amplification. Sequencing was performed with immunoSEQ multiplex PCR; in TCRdb, only in-frame clones are kept and a portion is missing. V, J and clone size were drawn from that table, and D and trimming were deduced from the DNA. The data contain about 150,000 clones, 65% to 85% of them seen just once; the ten biggest clones take up 3.7%. The sequenced sample consisted of peripheral blood. This sequence was found in a woman aged 80 or over with acute or convalescent COVID-19. The V and J genes are TRBV12-3 or TRBV12-4 and TRBJ1-1; no reliable D call. DNA of the CDR3: TGTGCCAGCAGTTTAAGACACACCGAAGCTTTCTTT. Translation gives CASSLRHTEAFF.